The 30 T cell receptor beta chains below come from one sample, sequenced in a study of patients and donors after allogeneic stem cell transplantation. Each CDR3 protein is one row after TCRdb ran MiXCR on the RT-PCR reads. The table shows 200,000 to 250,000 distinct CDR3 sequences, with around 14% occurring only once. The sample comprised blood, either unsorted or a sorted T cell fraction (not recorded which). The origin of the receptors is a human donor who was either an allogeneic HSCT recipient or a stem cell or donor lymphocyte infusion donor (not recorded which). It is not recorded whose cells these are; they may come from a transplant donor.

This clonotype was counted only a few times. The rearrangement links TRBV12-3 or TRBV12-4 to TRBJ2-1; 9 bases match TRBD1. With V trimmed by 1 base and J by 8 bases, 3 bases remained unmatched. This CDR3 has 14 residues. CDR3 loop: CASSLGTGADEQFF. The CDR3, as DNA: TGTGCCAGCAGTTTAGGGACAGGGGCTGATGAGCAGTTCTTC.

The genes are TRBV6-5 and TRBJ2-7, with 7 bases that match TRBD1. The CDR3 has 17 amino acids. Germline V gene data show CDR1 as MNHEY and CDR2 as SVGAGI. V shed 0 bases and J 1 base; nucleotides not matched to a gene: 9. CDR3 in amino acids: CASSYSISGQASYEQYF. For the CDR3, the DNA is TGTGCCAGCAGTTACTCGATTTCCGGACAGGCTTCCTACGAGCAGTACTTC.

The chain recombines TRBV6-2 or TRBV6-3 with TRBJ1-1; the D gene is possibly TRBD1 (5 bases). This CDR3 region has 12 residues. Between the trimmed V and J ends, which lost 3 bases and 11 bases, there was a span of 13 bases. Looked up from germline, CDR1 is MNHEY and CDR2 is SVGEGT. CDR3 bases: TGTGCCAGCAGTTATGTCGGCAGGGTGGCTTTCTTT. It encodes CASSYVGRVAFF.

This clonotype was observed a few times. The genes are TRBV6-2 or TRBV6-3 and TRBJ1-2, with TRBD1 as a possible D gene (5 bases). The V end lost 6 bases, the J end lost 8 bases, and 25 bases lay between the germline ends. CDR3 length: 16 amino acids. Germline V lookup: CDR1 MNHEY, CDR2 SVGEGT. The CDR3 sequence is CASSPVRRTSSGGYTF. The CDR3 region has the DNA TGTGCCAGCAGCCCCGTGAGGCGGACATCCTCGGGAGGCTACACCTTC.

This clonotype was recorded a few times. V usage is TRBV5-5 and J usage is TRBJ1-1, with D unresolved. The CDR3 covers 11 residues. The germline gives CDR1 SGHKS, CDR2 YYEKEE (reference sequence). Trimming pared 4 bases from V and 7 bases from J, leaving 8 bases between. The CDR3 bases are TGTGCCAGCAGCCGTAGGGATGAAGCTTTCTTT. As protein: CASSRRDEAFF.

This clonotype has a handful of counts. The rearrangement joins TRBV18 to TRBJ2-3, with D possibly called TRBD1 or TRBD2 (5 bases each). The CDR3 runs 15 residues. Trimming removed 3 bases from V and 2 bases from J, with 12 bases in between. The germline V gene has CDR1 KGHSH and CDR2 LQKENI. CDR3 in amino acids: CASSPYGDATDTQYF. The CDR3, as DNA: TGTGCCAGCTCACCGTATGGGGACGCCACAGATACGCAGTATTTT.

CDR3 DNA sequence: TGTGCCAGCAGTACCCGGGACCGGGCTTTCTTT. This encodes CASSTRDRAFF. V is TRBV12-3 or TRBV12-4 and J is TRBJ1-1, with D perhaps TRBD1 (5 bases). V was clipped by 5 bases and J by 11 bases, with 12 bases between them. The CDR3 covers 11 residues.

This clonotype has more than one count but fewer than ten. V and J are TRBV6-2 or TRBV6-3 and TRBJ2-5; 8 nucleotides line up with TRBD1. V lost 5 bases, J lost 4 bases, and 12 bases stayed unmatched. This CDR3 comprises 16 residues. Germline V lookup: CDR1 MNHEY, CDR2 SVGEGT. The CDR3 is CASSINDRGVGETQYF. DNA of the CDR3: TGTGCCAGCAGTATAAACGACAGGGGTGTAGGAGAGACCCAGTACTTC.

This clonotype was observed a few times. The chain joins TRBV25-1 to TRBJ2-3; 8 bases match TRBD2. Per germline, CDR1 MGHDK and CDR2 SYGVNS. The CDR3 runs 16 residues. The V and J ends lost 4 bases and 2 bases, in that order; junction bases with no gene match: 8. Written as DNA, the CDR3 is TGTGCCAGCAGTGGACGGGAGGGCGTGGACACAGATACGCAGTATTTT. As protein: CASSGREGVDTDTQYF.

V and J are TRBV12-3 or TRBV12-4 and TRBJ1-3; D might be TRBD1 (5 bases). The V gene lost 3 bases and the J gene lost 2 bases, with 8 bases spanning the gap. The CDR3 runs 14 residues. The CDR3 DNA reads TGTGCCAGCAGTTTCGGAGGGGCTGGAAACACCATATATTTT. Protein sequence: CASSFGGAGNTIYF.

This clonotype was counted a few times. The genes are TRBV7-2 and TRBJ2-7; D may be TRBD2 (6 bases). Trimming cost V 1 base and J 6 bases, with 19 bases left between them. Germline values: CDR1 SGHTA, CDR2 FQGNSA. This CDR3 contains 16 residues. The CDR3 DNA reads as TGTGCCAGCAGCTTAGAAGCGGGTCTAGGCTCTATCGAGCAGTACTTC. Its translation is CASSLEAGLGSIEQYF.

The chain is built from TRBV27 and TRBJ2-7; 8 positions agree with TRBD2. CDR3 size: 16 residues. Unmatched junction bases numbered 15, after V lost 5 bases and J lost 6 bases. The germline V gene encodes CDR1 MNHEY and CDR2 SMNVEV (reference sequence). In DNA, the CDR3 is TGTGCCAGCAGTATCCGCCCGCGGGGGGCCCGTTCCGAGCAGTACTTC. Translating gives CASSIRPRGARSEQYF.

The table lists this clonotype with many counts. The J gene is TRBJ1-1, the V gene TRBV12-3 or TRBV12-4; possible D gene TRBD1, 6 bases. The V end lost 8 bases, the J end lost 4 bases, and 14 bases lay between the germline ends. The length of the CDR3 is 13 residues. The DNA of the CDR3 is TGTGCCAGCCTCGTGGGGGGCGGCACTGAAGCTTTCTTT. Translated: CASLVGGGTEAFF.

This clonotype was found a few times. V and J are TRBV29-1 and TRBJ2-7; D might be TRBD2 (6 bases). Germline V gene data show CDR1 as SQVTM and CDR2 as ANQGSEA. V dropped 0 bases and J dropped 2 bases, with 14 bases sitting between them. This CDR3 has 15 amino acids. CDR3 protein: CSVEDVRLGTYEQYF. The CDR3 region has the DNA TGCAGCGTTGAAGATGTAAGACTAGGAACCTACGAGCAGTACTTC.

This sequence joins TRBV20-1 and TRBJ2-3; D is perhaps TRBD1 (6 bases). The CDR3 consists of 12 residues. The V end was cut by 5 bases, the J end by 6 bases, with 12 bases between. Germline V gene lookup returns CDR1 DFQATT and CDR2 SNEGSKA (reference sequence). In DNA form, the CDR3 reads TGCAGTGCTGGCACAGGGAAGGATACGCAGTATTTT. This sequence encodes CSAGTGKDTQYF.

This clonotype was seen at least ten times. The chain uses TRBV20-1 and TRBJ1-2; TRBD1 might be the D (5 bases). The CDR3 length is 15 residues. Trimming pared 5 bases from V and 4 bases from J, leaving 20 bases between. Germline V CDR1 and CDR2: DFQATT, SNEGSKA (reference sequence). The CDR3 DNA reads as TGCAGTGCTGGGGAGGGAGGGGAGTTTTCCTATGGCTACACCTTC. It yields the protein CSAGEGGEFSYGYTF.

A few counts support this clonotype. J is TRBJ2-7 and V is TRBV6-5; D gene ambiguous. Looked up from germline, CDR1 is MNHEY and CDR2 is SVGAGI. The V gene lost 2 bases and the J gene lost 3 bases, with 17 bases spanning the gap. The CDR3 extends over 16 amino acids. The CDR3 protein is CASSYNLPDGVYEQYF. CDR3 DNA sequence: TGTGCCAGCAGTTACAATTTACCGGACGGCGTCTACGAGCAGTACTTC.

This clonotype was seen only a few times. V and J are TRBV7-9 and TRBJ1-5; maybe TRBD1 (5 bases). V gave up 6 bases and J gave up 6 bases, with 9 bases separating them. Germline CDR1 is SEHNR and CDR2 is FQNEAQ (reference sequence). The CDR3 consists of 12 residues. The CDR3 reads CASSRGGQPQHF. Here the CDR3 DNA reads TGTGCCAGCAGTCGGGGCGGTCAGCCCCAGCATTTT. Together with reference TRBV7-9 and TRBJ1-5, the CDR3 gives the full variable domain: DTGVSQNPRHKITKRGQNVTFRCDPISEHNRLYWYRQTLGQGPEFLTYFQNEAQLEKSRLLSDRFSAERPKGSFSTLEIQRTEQGDSAMYLCASSRGGQPQHFGDGTRLSIL.

In nucleotides, the CDR3 is TGTGCCAGCAGTGAAAGAACTCTTAGCGGGGAGACCCAGTACTTC. Encoded protein: CASSERTLSGETQYF. V usage is TRBV6-1 and J usage is TRBJ2-5; 7 bases align to TRBD2. CDR1 is MNHNS and CDR2 is SASEGT in the germline V gene. The CDR3 length is 15 residues. V shed 2 bases and J 5 bases; nucleotides not matched to a gene: 8.

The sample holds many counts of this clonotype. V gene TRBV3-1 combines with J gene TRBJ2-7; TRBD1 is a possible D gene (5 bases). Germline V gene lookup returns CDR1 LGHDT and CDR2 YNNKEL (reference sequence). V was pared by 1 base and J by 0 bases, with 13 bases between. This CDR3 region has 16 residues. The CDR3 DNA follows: TGTGCCAGCAGCCAAGTGGGGTGGGGCACCTCCTACGAGCAGTACTTC. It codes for CASSQVGWGTSYEQYF.

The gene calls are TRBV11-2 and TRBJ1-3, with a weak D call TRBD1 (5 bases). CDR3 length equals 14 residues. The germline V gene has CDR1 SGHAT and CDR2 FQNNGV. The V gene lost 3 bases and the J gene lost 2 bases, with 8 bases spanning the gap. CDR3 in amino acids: CASSLRRAGNTIYF. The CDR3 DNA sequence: TGTGCCAGCAGCTTGCGCAGGGCTGGAAACACCATATATTTT.

The CDR3 bases are TGTGCCAGCACCCCCGGCACCGGGGAGCTGTTTTTT. Encoded protein: CASTPGTGELFF. V gene TRBV12-3 or TRBV12-4 combines with J gene TRBJ2-2; no clear D. V lost 7 bases and J lost 4, with 7 bases in between. The CDR3 totals 12 residues.

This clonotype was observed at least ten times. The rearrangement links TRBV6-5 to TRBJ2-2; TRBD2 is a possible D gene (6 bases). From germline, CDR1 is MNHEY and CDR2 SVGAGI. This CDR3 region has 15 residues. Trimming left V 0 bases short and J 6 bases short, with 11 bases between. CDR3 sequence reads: CASSYSGRTAGELFF. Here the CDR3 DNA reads TGTGCCAGCAGTTACTCGGGGAGGACGGCCGGGGAGCTGTTTTTT.

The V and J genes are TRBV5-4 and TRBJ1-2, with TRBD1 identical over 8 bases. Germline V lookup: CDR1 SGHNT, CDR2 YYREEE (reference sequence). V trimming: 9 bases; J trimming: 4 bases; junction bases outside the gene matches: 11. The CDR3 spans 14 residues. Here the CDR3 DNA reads TGTGCCATCGAATCCAGGGGGCGCGGCTATGGCTACACCTTC. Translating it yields CAIESRGRGYGYTF.

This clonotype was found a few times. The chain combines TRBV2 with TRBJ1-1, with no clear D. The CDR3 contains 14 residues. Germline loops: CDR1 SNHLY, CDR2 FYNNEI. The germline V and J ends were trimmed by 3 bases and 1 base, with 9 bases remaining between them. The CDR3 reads CASSEVRGNTEAFF. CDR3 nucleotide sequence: TGTGCCAGCAGTGAGGTGCGAGGGAACACTGAAGCTTTCTTT.

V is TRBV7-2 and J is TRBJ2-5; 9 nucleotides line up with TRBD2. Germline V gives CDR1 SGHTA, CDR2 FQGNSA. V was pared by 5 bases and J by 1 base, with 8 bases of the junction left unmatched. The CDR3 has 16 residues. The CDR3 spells CASSNALAGIQETQYF. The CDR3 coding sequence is TGTGCCAGCAGCAACGCCCTAGCGGGAATCCAAGAGACCCAGTACTTC. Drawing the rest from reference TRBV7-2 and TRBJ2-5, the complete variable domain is GAGVSQSPSNKVTEKGKDVELRCDPISGHTALYWYRQSLGQGLEFLIYFQGNSAPDKSGLPSDRFSAERTGGSVSTLTIQRTQQEDSAVYLCASSNALAGIQETQYFGPGTRLLVL.

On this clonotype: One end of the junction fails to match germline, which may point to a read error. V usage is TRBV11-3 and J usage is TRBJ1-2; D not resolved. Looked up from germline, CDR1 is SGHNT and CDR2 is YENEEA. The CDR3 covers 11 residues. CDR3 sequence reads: CASSLDLSLYF. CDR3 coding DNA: TGTGCCAGCAGCTTAGATCTCAGTCTCTACTTC.

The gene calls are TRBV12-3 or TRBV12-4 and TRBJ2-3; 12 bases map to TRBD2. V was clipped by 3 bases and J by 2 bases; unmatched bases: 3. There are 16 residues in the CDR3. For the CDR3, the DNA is TGTGCCAGCAGTTTTCGGACTAGCGGGGCCACAGATACGCAGTATTTT. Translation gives CASSFRTSGATDTQYF.

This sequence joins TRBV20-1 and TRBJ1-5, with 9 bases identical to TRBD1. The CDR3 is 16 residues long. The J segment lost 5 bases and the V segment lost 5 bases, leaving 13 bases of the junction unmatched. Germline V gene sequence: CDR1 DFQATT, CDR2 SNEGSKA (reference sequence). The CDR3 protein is CSAQPPGTGTYQPQHF. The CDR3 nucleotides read TGCAGTGCTCAGCCTCCCGGGACAGGGACCTATCAGCCCCAGCATTTT.

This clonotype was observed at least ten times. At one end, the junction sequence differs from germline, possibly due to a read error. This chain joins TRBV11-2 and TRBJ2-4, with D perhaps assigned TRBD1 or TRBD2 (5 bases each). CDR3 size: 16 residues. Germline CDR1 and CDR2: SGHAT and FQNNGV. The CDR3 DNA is TGTGCCAGCAGCATAGACCCCGGGACGTCCAAAAACATTCAGTACTTC. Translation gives CASSIDPGTSKNIQYF.